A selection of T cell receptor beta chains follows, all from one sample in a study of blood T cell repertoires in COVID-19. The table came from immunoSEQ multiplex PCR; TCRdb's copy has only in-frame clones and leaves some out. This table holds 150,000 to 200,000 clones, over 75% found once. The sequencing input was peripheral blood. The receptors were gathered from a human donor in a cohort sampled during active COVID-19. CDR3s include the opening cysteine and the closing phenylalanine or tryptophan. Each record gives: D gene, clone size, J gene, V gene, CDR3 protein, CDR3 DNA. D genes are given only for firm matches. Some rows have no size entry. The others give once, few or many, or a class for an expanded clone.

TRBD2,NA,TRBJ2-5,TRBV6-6,CASITSGGEGETQYF,TGTGCCAGCATTACTAGCGGGGGGGAGGGGGAGACCCAGTACTTC
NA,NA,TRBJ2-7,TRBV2,CASSEVRTYEQYF,TGTGCCAGCAGTGAAGTGCGGACCTACGAGCAGTACTTC
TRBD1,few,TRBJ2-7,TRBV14,CASGGQVHYEQYF,TGTGCCAGCGGAGGACAGGTACACTACGAGCAGTACTTC
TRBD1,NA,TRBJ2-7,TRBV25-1,CASSDTGVQYF,TGTGCCAGCAGTGATACAGGGGTGCAGTACTTC
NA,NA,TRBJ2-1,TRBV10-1,CASSSGLFSEQFF,TGCGCCAGCAGCTCAGGACTATTTAGTGAGCAGTTCTTC
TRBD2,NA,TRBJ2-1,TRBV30,CAWGSGLAGAADEQFF,TGTGCCTGGGGAAGCGGACTAGCGGGAGCTGCCGATGAGCAGTTCTTC
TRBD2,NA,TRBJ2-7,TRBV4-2,CASSQGLADYEQYF,TGTGCCAGCAGTCAAGGACTAGCGGATTACGAGCAGTACTTC
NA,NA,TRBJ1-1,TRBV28,CASRKAQGPNTEAFF,TGTGCCAGCAGGAAAGCACAGGGTCCGAACACTGAAGCTTTCTTT
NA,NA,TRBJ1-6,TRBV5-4,CASSPGEELNSPLHF,TGTGCCAGCAGCCCCGGGGAGGAGCTCAATTCACCCCTCCACTTT
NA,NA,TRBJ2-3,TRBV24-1,CATSDLGLPSTQYF,TGTGCCACCAGTGATTTAGGACTCCCCAGTACGCAGTATTTT
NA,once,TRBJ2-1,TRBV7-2,CASSPLGGALYNEQFF,TGTGCCAGCAGCCCATTAGGGGGAGCACTCTACAATGAGCAGTTCTTC
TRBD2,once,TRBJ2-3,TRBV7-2,CASSPPNLAGGGTDTQYF,TGTGCCAGCAGCCCGCCGAACCTAGCGGGGGGTGGCACAGATACGCAGTATTTT
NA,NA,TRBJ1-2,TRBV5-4,CASSLLKEGYGYTF,TGTGCCAGCAGCTTGTTGAAGGAGGGGTATGGCTACACCTTC
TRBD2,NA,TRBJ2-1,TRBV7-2,CASSLIAGNPYNEQFF,TGTGCCAGCAGCTTGATAGCGGGAAACCCCTACAATGAGCAGTTCTTC
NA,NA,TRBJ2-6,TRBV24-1,CAAGGSGANVLTF,TGTGCCGCTGGGGGGTCCGGGGCCAACGTCCTGACTTTC
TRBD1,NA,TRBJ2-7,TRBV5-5,CASSPPTGVHSYEQYF,TGTGCCAGCAGCCCCCCGACAGGGGTCCATTCCTACGAGCAGTACTTC
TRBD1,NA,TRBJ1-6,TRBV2,CASSRLGTGTNSPLHF,TGTGCCAGCAGTCGCCTTGGGACAGGAACTAATTCACCCCTCCACTTT
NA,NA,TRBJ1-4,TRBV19,CASTRNPPGANEKLFF,TGTGCCAGTACCCGGAATCCTCCCGGGGCTAATGAAAAACTGTTTTTT
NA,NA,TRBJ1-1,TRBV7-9,CASSRGPEAFF,TGTGCCAGCAGCCGTGGCCCTGAAGCTTTCTTT
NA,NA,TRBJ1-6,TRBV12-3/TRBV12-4,CASSRQASPLHF,TGTGCCAGCAGCCGACAGGCTTCACCCCTCCACTTT
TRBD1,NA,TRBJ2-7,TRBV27,CASSLHRGSYEQYF,TGTGCCAGCAGTTTACACAGGGGATCCTACGAGCAGTACTTC
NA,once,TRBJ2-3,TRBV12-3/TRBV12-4,CASSRGDTQYF,TGTGCCAGCAGTAGAGGGGATACGCAGTATTTT
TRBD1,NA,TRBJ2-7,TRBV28,CASSPTGTGYEQYF,TGTGCCAGCAGTCCAACTGGGACAGGCTACGAGCAGTACTTC
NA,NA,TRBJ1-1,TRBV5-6,CASSLDRVAEAFF,TGTGCCAGCAGCTTGGATCGGGTTGCTGAAGCTTTCTTT
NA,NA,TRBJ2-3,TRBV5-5,CASSFYPDTQYF,TGTGCCAGCAGCTTTTATCCAGATACGCAGTATTTT
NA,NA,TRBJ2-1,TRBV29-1,CSVGGEAYNEQFF,TGCAGCGTTGGGGGGGAGGCCTACAATGAGCAGTTCTTC
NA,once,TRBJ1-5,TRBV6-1,CASSEQGTNQPQHF,TGTGCCAGCAGTGAACAGGGGACGAATCAGCCCCAGCATTTT
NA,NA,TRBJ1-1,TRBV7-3,CASSPSVNTEAFF,TGTGCCAGCAGCCCCTCAGTGAACACTGAAGCTTTCTTT
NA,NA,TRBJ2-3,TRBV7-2,CASSLNGGRGTDTQYF,TGTGCCAGCAGCTTAAACGGGGGGAGGGGGACAGATACGCAGTATTTT
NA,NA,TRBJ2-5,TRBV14,CASSQLLRQETQYF,TGTGCCAGCAGCCAACTCCTGCGTCAAGAGACCCAGTACTTC
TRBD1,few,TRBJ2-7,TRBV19,CASSISGQGAYEQYF,TGTGCCAGTAGTATATCGGGACAGGGGGCCTACGAGCAGTACTTC
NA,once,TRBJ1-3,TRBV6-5,CASSYRGASGNTIYF,TGTGCCAGCAGTTACAGGGGCGCCTCTGGAAACACCATATATTTT
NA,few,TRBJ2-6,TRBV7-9,CASSLAAGSGANVLTF,TGTGCCAGCAGCTTAGCGGCGGGCTCTGGGGCCAACGTCCTGACTTTC
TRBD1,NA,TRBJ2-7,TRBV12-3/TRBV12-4,CASSDRVDEQYF,TGTGCCAGCAGTGACAGGGTCGACGAGCAGTACTTC
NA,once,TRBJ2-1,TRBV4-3,CASSQESREWEQFF,TGCGCCAGCAGCCAAGAATCCCGGGAATGGGAGCAGTTCTTC
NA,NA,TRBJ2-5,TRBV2,CASSEYLALQETQYF,TGTGCCAGCAGTGAATATCTAGCGCTGCAAGAGACCCAGTACTTC
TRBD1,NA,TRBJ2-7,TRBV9,CASSAGQGAGREQYF,TGTGCCAGCAGCGCGGGACAGGGGGCCGGGCGCGAGCAGTACTTC
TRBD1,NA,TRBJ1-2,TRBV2,CASKGQGDGYTF,TGTGCCAGCAAAGGACAGGGAGATGGCTACACCTTC
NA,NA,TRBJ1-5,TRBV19,CASSMVTSSNQPQHF,TGTGCCAGTAGTATGGTGACATCTAGCAATCAGCCCCAGCATTTT
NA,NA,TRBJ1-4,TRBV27,CASSPSTGSNEKLFF,TGTGCCAGCAGTCCCTCGACAGGTTCGAATGAAAAACTGTTTTTT
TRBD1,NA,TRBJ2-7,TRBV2,CASRKQGGEQYF,TGTGCCAGCAGAAAACAGGGGGGCGAGCAGTACTTC
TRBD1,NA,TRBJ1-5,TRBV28,CASSTKTGPNQPQHF,TGTGCCAGCAGTACTAAGACAGGGCCTAATCAGCCCCAGCATTTT
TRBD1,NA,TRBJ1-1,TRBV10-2,CASTRTGSTEAFF,TGCGCCAGCACGAGGACAGGGAGTACTGAAGCTTTCTTT
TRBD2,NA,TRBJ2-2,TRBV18,CASSPKAGGPKTGELFF,TGTGCCAGCTCTCCTAAAGCGGGAGGGCCGAAAACCGGGGAGCTGTTTTTT
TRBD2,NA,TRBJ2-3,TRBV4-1,CASSHLAGGPEDTQYF,TGCGCCAGCAGCCATCTAGCGGGAGGGCCGGAAGATACGCAGTATTTT
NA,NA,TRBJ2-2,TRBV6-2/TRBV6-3,CASSYQFTGELFF,TGTGCCAGCAGTTACCAGTTCACCGGGGAGCTGTTTTTT
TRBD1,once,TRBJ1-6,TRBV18,CASSSDRGNSPLHF,TGTGCCAGCTCATCAGACAGGGGAAATTCACCCCTCCACTTT
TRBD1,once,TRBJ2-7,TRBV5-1,CASGGQGTYEQYF,TGCGCCAGCGGTGGACAGGGAACCTACGAGCAGTACTTC
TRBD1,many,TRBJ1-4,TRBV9,CASSVGGQRGEKLFF,TGTGCCAGCAGCGTAGGGGGACAGCGAGGGGAAAAACTGTTTTTT
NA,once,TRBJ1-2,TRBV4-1,CASSQVAQMENGYTF,TGCGCCAGCAGCCAAGTAGCACAAATGGAGAATGGCTACACCTTC